This note documents a single T cell receptor (beta chain) sequence. The germline V gene has CDR1 SGHAT and CDR2 FQNNGV. Germline trimming cut 4 bases from V and 9 bases from J; bases unmatched to any gene: 7. The CDR3 runs 16 residues. The data belong to a study of blood T cell repertoires in COVID-19. Study overall: The United States, Italy and Spain were the sources of the acute and convalescent COVID-19 samples. Sources were T cells, B-cell-depleted T cells, or PBMCs; the material itself was cDNA or gDNA.

Authors' processing steps: The assay estimated nucleated cells by amplifying reference gene primers. The data were produced by immunoSEQ multiplex PCR, yet TCRdb's version contains in-frame clones alone and is incomplete. The V and J calls and the clone size are those of that table, but D and trimming were determined from the DNA. The sample contains about 200,000 clones, roughly nine tenths of which appear only once. Enrollment of patients from Seattle took place during active infection, with longitudinal follow-up. The specimen sequenced was peripheral blood. This chain uses TRBV11-2 with TRBJ2-1; 15 bases align to TRBD2. This TCR was recovered from a man aged 55 to 70 with COVID-19, enrolled during active disease. The CDR3 spells CASSSPGLAGGLEQFF. The CDR3 nucleotides are TGTGCCAGCAGCTCCCCCGGACTAGCGGGGGGGCTTGAGCAGTTCTTC. The entire variable domain, with the rest obtained from reference TRBV11-2 and TRBJ2-1, is as follows: EAGVAQSPRYKIIEKRQSVAFWCNPISGHATLYWYQQILGQGPKLLIQFQNNGVVDDSQLPKDRFSAERLKGVDSTLKIQPAKLEDSAVYLCASSSPGLAGGLEQFFGPGTRLTVL.